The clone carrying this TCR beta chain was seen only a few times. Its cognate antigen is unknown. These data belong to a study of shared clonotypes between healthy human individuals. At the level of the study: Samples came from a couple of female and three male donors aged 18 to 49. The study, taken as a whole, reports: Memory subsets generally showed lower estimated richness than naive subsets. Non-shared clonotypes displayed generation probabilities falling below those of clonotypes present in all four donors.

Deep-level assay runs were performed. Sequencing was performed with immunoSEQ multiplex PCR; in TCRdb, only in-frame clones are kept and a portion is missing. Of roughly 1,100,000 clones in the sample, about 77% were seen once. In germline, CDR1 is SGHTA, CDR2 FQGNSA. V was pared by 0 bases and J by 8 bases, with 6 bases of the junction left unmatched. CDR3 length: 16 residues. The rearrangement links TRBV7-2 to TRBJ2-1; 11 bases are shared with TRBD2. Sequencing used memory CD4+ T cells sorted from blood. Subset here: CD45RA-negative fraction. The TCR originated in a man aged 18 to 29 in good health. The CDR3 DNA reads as TGTGCCAGCAGCTTAGCGCTAGCGGGAGGAGGAGATGAGCAGTTCTTC. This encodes CASSLALAGGGDEQFF.